The subject of this entry is one T cell receptor (beta chain). The data belong to a study of control samples from healthy donors and cancer patients. Looked up from germline, CDR1 is LGHDT and CDR2 is YNNKEL (reference sequence). This CDR3 contains 16 residues. The V and J ends lost 1 base and 5 bases, in that order; junction bases with no gene match: 7. Clones were sequenced by immunoSEQ multiplex PCR, and TCRdb holds only the in-frame ones, with some missing. This table has under 200,000 clones, about 94% appearing once. This clonotype was sampled from a man aged 60 to 75 with colorectal cancer. The sequencing sample was made of PBMCs. This chain joins TRBV3-1 (or the pseudogene TRBV3-2) and TRBJ2-1; 8 nucleotides match TRBD2. Written as DNA, the CDR3 is TGTGCCAGCAGCCAAGTCTTAGGCGGGGGGAACAATGAGCAGTTCTTC. Its protein product is CASSQVLGGGNNEQFF.